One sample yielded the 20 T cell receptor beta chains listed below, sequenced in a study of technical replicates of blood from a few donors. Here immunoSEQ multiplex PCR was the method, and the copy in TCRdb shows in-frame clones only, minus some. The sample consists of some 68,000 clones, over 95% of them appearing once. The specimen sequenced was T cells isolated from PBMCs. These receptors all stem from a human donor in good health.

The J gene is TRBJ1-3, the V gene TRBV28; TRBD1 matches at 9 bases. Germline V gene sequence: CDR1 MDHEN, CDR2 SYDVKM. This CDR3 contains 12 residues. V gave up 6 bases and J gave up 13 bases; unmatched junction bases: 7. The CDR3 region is CASSLFGTGIYF. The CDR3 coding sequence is TGTGCCAGCAGCCTGTTTGGGACAGGGATATATTTT.

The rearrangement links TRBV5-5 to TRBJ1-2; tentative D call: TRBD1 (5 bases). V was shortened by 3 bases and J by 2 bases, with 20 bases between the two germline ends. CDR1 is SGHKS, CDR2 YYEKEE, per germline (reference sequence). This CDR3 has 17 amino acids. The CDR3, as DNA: TGTGCCAGCAGCTCGGGAATCGCGGGACGTACAAACTATGGCTACACCTTC. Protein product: CASSSGIAGRTNYGYTF.

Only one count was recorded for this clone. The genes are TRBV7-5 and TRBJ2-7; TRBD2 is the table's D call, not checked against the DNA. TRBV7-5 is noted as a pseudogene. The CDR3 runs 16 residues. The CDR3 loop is CVRSPAVGFSSYEQYF. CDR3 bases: TGTGTCAGAAGCCCCGCGGTTGGTTTCAGCTCCTACGAGCAGTACTTC.

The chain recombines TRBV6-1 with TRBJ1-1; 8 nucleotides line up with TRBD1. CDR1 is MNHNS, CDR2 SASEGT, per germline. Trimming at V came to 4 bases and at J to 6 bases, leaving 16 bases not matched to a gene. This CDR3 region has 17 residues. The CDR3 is CASSVIRGTGKLSEAFF. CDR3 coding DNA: TGTGCCAGCAGTGTAATTAGAGGGACAGGAAAACTTTCTGAAGCTTTCTTT.

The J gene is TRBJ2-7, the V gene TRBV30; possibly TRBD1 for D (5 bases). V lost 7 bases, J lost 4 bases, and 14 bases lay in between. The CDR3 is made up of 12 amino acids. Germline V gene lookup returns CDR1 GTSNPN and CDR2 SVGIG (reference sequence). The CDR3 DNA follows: TGTGCCTATGGCGACAGAAATTACGAGCAGTACTTC. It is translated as CAYGDRNYEQYF.

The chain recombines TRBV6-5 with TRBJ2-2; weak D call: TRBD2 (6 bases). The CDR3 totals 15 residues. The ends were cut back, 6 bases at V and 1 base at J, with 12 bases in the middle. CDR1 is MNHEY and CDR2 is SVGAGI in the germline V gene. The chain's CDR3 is CASRISSVNTGELFF. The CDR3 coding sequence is TGTGCCAGCAGGATATCTAGCGTGAACACCGGGGAGCTGTTTTTT.

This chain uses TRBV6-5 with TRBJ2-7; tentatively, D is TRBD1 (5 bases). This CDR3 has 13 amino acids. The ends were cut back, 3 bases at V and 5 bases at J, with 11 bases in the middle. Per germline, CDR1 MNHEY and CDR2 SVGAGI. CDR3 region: CASSYWIGDEQYF. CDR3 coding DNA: TGTGCCAGCAGTTATTGGATAGGGGACGAGCAGTACTTC.

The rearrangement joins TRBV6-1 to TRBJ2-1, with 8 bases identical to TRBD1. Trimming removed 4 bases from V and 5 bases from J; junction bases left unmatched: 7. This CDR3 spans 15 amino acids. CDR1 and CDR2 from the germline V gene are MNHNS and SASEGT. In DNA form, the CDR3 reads TGTGCCAGCAGTGTGGGACAGGAGGGCCACAATGAGCAGTTCTTC. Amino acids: CASSVGQEGHNEQFF.

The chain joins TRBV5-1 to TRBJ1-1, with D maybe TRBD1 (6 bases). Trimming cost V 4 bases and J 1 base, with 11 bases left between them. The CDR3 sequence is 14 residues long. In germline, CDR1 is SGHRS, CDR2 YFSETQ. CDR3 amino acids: CASSGTGRNTEAFF. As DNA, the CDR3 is TGCGCCAGCAGCGGAACAGGGAGGAACACTGAAGCTTTCTTT. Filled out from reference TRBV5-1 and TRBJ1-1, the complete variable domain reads KAGVTQTPRYLIKTRGQQVTLSCSPISGHRSVSWYQQTPGQGLQFLFEYFSETQRNKGNFPGRFSGRQFSNSRSEMNVSTLELGDSALYLCASSGTGRNTEAFFGQGTRLTVV.

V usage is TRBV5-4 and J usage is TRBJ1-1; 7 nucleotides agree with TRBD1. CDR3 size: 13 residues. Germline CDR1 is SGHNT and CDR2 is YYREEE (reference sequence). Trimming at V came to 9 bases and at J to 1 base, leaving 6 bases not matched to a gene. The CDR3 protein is CATGTGANTEAFF. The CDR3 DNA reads TGTGCCACCGGAACAGGGGCGAACACTGAAGCTTTCTTT.

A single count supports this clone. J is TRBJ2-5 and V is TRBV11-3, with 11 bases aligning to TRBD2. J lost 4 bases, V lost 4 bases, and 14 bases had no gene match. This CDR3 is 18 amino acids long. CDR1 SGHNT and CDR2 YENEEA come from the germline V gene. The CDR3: CASSYYSGGAYSTETQYF. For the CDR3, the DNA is TGTGCCAGCAGCTACTATAGCGGGGGGGCCTACAGTACAGAGACCCAGTACTTC.

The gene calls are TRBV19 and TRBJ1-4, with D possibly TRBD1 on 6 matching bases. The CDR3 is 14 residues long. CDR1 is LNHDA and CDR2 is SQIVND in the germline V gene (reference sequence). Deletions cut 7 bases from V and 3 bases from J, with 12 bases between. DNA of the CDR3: TGTGCCAGTACCGCAGGGGTTCCTAATGAAAAACTGTTTTTT. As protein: CASTAGVPNEKLFF. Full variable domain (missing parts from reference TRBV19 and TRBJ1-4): DGGITQSPKYLFRKEGQNVTLSCEQNLNHDAMYWYRQDPGQGLRLIYYSQIVNDFQKGDIAEGYSVSREKKESFPLTVTSAQKNPTAFYLCASTAGVPNEKLFFGSGTQLSVL.

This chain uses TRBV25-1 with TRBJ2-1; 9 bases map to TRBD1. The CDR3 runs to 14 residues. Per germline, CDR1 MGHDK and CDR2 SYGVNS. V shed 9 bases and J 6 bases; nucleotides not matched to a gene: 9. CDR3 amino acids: CARGTGRSSNEQFF. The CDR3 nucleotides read TGTGCCAGGGGGACAGGGCGATCGTCCAATGAGCAGTTCTTC.

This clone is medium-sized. The CDR3 sequence is CASSLSSAPYEQYF. CDR3 coding DNA: TGTGCCAGCAGTTTATCTAGCGCCCCCTACGAGCAGTACTTC. The V gene is TRBV27, the J gene TRBJ2-7; a weak D match, TRBD2 (5 bases). The ends were cut back, 0 bases at V and 2 bases at J, with 8 bases in the middle. The CDR3 has 14 residues. Germline V gene lookup returns CDR1 MNHEY and CDR2 SMNVEV (reference sequence).

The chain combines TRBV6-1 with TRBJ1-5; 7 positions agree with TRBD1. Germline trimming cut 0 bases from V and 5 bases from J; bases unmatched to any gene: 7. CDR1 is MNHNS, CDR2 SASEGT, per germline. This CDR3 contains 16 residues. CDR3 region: CASSEATHRGDQPQHF. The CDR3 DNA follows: TGTGCCAGCAGTGAAGCTACCCACAGGGGAGATCAGCCCCAGCATTTT.

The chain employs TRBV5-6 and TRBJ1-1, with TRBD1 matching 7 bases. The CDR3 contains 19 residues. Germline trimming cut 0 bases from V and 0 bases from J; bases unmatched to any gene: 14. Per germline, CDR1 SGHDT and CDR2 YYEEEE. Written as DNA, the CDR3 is TGTGCCAGCAGCTTGGGACAGGGTTCATTCCCCCGCTTGAACACTGAAGCTTTCTTT. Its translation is CASSLGQGSFPRLNTEAFF.

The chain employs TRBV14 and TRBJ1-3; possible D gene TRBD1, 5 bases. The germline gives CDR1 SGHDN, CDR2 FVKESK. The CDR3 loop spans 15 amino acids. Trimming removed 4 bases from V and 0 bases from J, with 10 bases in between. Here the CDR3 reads CASSPWGVSGNTIYF. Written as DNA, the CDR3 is TGTGCCAGCAGCCCCTGGGGGGTCTCTGGAAACACCATATATTTT.

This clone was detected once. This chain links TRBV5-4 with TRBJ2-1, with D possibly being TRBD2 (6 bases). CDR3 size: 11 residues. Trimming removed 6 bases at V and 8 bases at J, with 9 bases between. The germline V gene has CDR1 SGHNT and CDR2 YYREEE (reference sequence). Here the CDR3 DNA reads TGTGCCAGCATCCGGGGGTATGAGCAGTTCTTC. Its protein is CASIRGYEQFF.

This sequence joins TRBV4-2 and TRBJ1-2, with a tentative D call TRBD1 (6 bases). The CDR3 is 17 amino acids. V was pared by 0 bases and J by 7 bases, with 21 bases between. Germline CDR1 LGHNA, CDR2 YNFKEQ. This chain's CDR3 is CASSQDFLLQGVSGYTF. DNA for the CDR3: TGTGCCAGCAGCCAAGATTTTTTATTACAGGGAGTATCTGGCTACACCTTC.

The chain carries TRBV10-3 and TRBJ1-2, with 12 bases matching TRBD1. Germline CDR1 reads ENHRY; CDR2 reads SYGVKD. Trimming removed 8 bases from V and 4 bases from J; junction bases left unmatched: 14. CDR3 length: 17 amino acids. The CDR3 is CAIRFGTGGRGVYGYTF. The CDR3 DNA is TGTGCCATCCGTTTCGGGACAGGGGGCAGAGGGGTCTATGGCTACACCTTC.